A single count supports the clone carrying this TCR beta chain. Antigen: not known. These data originate in a study of regulatory T cells in long-lasting Graves disease. Time point denoted: newly diagnosed GD, antithyroid drugs for less than 3 months. RNA isolated from PBMCs was used to make the TCR library. Peripheral blood, at roughly 8.4 milliliters, went into EDTA tubes. Whole-study findings and limits: Segments TRBV28, TRBJ1-2 and TRBJ2-5 showed preferential usage in persistent disease.

The CDR3 is 13 residues long. Germline CDR1 reads SQVTM; CDR2 reads ANQGSEA. The V end lost 6 bases, the J end lost 2 bases, and 13 bases lay between the germline ends. For TCR beta, libraries came from iRepertoire HTBI primers and Arm-PCR of CDR3 regions. Authors' processing steps: The study identified roughly 59 TRBV and some 13 TRBJ segments across samples. TCRdb processed the multiplex PCR reads anew with MiXCR; each CDR3 protein has one entry. The V and J calls, along with clone size, are taken from TCRdb and not from the paper's own processing. The table shows around 250,000 distinct CDR3 sequences, with 20% occurring only once.

Material: peripheral blood mononuclear cells (PBMCs), obtained at new diagnosis, from a patient treated with antithyroid drugs. The origin of this receptor is a female donor with Graves disease. The chain links TRBV29-1 to TRBJ1-2; D is undetermined. The CDR3 here is CSVQAMLNYGYTF. In DNA form, the CDR3 reads TGCAGCGTCCAGGCCATGTTGAACTATGGCTACACCTTC.